This paragraph covers one T cell receptor (beta chain) sequence. Vbeta (60) and Jbeta (13) primers were used in the PCR. Sequencing used immunoSEQ multiplex PCR; TCRdb keeps in-frame clones, though not all of them. The data contain about 130,000 clones, 70% to 85% of them seen just once; the ten biggest clones take up approximately 1%. These data come from a study of cytomegalovirus exposure and HLA in healthy donors. The CDR3 covers 15 residues. V gave up 5 bases and J gave up 2 bases, with 17 bases separating them. Germline CDR1 GTSNPN, CDR2 SVGIG (reference sequence). The sequence derives from a boy younger than 18 in good health and CMV-seronegative. What was sequenced was PBMCs. V usage is TRBV30 and J usage is TRBJ2-3, with D possibly being TRBD2 (6 bases). CDR3 sequence: CAWSVTSRLTDTQYF. CDR3 sequence (DNA): TGTGCCTGGTCTGTTACTAGCAGGCTCACAGATACGCAGTATTTT.